This T cell receptor (beta chain) was recorded in a study of cytomegalovirus exposure and HLA in healthy donors listed by TCRdb under 2017. Regarding the study in general: According to a later analysis, the roughly 120 validation repertoires were produced on the same platform as the roughly 700 repertoires of the first cohort. The study was designed to test whether signatures of past pathogen exposure could be identified by cataloging public T cell receptors. Along with the roughly 700-subject first cohort, a separate validation cohort of over a hundred different subjects was used. To predict cytomegalovirus infection status, the study brought together high-throughput TCR immunosequencing, statistical association of individual TCRs with disease status, and machine learning.

The library was made by the immunoSEQ multiplex PCR assay. On the study's bioinformatics: A statistical classification framework was built for diagnosing cytomegalovirus status from the catalog of TCR beta chain sequences. In TCRdb, the immuneACCESS table is reduced to in-frame sequences with V and J assigned. These tables do not hold every clone; where another copy was compared, an unresolved V gene accounts for under half, and the others remain unexplained. The D gene and trimming were derived from the DNA, and the V and J assignments and clone size from that table. The sample table holds some 250,000 clones, of which roughly 88% were seen once. Approximately 3.1% of the sample comes from the top ten. Separate from the approximately 690-subject first cohort, the validation cohort of roughly 120 subjects was the group to which the donors belonged. Here is what the overall study found, with its caveats: In vitro tests confirmed that a few of the cytomegalovirus-associated TCR beta chains recognize cytomegalovirus antigens. According to the authors, the approach could potentially be generalized to other disease states and immunological phenotypes. Of the cluster scores, 94% were above 0 in a later analysis, which found that TCRs clustered in the first cohort also tended to co-occur in the approximately 120 validation repertoires. Most TCR sequences were seen in very few donors, while some public TCRs were found in many individuals. The classifier was reported to diagnose cytomegalovirus status with high specificity and sensitivity in both the original cohort and the validation cohort. A total of 150 to 200 TCR beta chains were listed by the study as associated with cytomegalovirus. A later analysis had no HLA typing for the validation cohort, so co-occurrence there was scored across all 110 or so repertoires.

Cut back by 6 bases and 6 bases, the V and J ends lie 11 bases apart. Looking up the germline V gene yields CDR1 MNHEY and CDR2 SVGAGI. The CDR3 runs 13 amino acids, cysteine and phenylalanine included. Only the CDR3 DNA stays, 39 bases, in frame from base 1. In this sample, this clone turned up once. This receptor's antigen is unknown. Base qualities are not recorded, but no much larger clone differs from it by a single base. The sequence came from a woman aged 25 to 39 in good health and CMV-seronegative. The sequence is built from TRBV6-5 and TRBJ2-2; TRBD1 might be the D gene, on 6 matching bases. Sample: PBMCs. The DNA sequence is TGTGCCAGCAGCCGAGACAGGTCCGGGGAGCTGTTTTTT. It is translated as CASSRDRSGELFF.